This TCR beta chain appears in the sequencing data of a study (dated by TCRdb to 2013 to 2016). Background on the whole study: The study examined whether tumor-infiltrating Tregs in breast cancer are drawn from blood Tregs or arise in situ by conversion from other CD4+ T cell subsets. General conclusions and limits of the study: In terms of TCR gene usage, tumor memory CD4+ T cells clustered together with blood and lymph node memory CD4+ cells, as well as with lymph node naive CD4+ cells. The greatest overlap of tumor-infiltrating Treg TCR alpha and beta sequences was observed with tumor naive CD4+ T cells, followed by blood naive CD4+ T cells. The larger-cohort validation was restricted to a single TCR beta V-J rearrangement rather than whole repertoires.

The CDR3 goes from the cysteine to the phenylalanine over 15 residues. The sequence is cut down to CDR3 DNA, 45 bases in frame from base 1. V loses 4 bases of germline sequence and J loses 3 bases, and the interval between the two ends is 15 bases. CDR1 is given as SGHTA and CDR2 as FQGNSA, both from the germline V gene. CD4+CD25+CD127-/low cells were isolated as Tregs. Tregs, naive and memory CD4+ T cells from tumor, blood and ipsilateral draining lymph nodes of about five breast cancer patients underwent full-length TCR alpha and beta sequencing. Tumor tissue and lymph nodes obtained by ipsilateral axillary dissection were perfused with PBS, cut into small pieces and digested using collagenase I and hyaluronidase. Sorted cell populations were confirmed by FACS to exceed 90% purity. Details on this clonotype: Its recognized antigen is unknown. Base qualities were left out, and no much larger clone turns up one base away.

Amplification of full-length TCR variable regions was done by 5' RACE PCR using constant-region reverse primers, and this step was followed by semi-nested PCR with Nested Universal Primer A. The ReliaPrep RNA Cell Miniprep System was used to extract total RNA, which was then reverse transcribed into 5'RACE-ready cDNA with the SMARTer RACE 5'/3' Kit. Multiplex adaptors were used to barcode the full-length TCR alpha and beta libraries, which were then sequenced on an Illumina MiSeq. The published analysis was carried out like this. Sequencing data were pooled across the five patients for each of nine subset-tissue groups and compared by unsupervised clustering of TCR gene usage. The Morisita-Horn index was used to calculate repertoire similarity, with shared sequences weighted by how much each contributed to each repertoire. Clones were called with MiXCR by TCRdb after fastp trimmed the public reads at Q25, and only in-frame beta chains were retained. All rows with the same CDR3 protein become a single entry with the most common DNA and genes. The V and J calls follow TCRdb's processing rather than the paper's. The sample contains approximately 50,000 distinct CDR3 sequences, 26% of them found a single time. The leading ten clones occupy 2.2% of the sample.

Input material: tumor-infiltrating Tregs sorted from the breast tumor. This receptor was obtained from a female donor with breast cancer. The chain links TRBV7-2 with TRBJ1-2; TRBD1 is perhaps the D gene, given 5 matching bases. The CDR3 region: CASSWKSGDHYGYTF. The nucleotide sequence is given as TGTGCCAGCAGCTGGAAATCCGGGGACCACTATGGCTACACCTTC.